This T cell receptor beta chain was identified during a study of T cells in Graves' hyperthyroidism and ophthalmopathy. Any patient presenting with uncontrolled infection, other autoimmune disease, pregnancy or lactation was left out. Diagnostic decisions used clinical symptoms, serum thyroxine and TRAb, thyroid ultrasound and orbital computed tomography. Approximately 10 ml of fresh peripheral blood supplied the PBMCs. Amplified TCR beta CDR3 regions came from RNA transcripts. TCR CDR3 underwent first-round RT-PCR with the HTBI primer set. TCRdb re-called the multiplex PCR reads through MiXCR, storing one row per CDR3 protein. Of approximately 370,000 distinct CDR3 sequences listed, about 15% are singletons. Overall study findings and caveats: Most thyroid clonotypes expanded above 0.001 were also detected in blood.

This clonotype came up many times. Antigen unknown. This TCR derives from a woman aged 25 to 39 with Graves' hyperthyroidism. Sequencing was performed on blood.

This CDR3 is CASSYRLNTEAFF. In DNA, the CDR3 is TGTGCCAGCAGTTACAGGTTGAACACTGAAGCTTTCTTT. This chain connects TRBV28 to TRBJ1-1, with D tentatively TRBD1 (5 bases). This CDR3 is built from 13 residues. CDR1 is MDHEN, CDR2 SYDVKM, per germline. Trimming left V 4 bases short and J 0 bases short, with 6 bases between.